This TCR beta chain originates from a study of CD8 T cells in Susac syndrome. Study conclusions and caveats: A relatively small number of individuals underwent TCR sequencing and HLA analysis.

Remarks on this clonotype: Its antigen is unidentified.

CD8+ and CD4+ T cells from blood underwent TCR beta sequencing. Healthy donors served as the controls. They were matched for age and sex. This CDR3 comprises 17 residues. CDR1 and CDR2 (germline): MDHEN, SYDVKM. V was cut by 1 base and J by 1 base, with 17 bases left in between. RNA, at roughly 0.45 to 1 ug, was reverse transcribed with random hexamers. TCRdb re-called the immunoSEQ multiplex PCR reads with MiXCR, one entry per CDR3 protein. This table has approximately 170,000 distinct CDR3 sequences, approximately 90% appearing once. The receptor comes from a human donor in good health. The gene calls are TRBV28 and TRBJ2-7; D is possibly TRBD1 or TRBD2 (6 bases each). Sequenced sample: CD4+ T cells from PBMCs. The CDR3 loop reads CASSLFSLGGISYEQYF. The DNA for the CDR3 is TGTGCCAGCAGTTTATTCTCATTAGGGGGGATTTCCTACGAGCAGTACTTC.